The entry below gives a single TCR beta chain sequence along with its context. Its antigen has not been determined. The record has no base qualities; no much larger clone is one base away. Participants in the prospective study were aged about 18 to 89 years, lived in some 24 United States geographic areas, and enrolled through a virtual design. In the prospective study, cohorts were assigned on the basis of participant-reported clinical history obtained from a screening survey and a study questionnaire. For ImmuneRACE Cohort 3, a participant was defined as recovered based on two consecutive negative NP/OP PCR tests, clearance by a healthcare professional, or resolution of symptoms. In the prospective study, mobile phlebotomists collected whole blood, serum and a nasopharyngeal or oropharyngeal swab from each participant. Participants in the prospective study had the option to provide additional blood draws and questionnaires over a roughly two-month period. Prospective study blood samples were shipped either frozen or at room temperature before DNA extraction.

TCRbeta CDR3 regions were amplified from genomic DNA using the immunoSEQ Assay, a bias-controlled multiplex PCR. In the original analysis: Nucleated cell counts per sample were estimated from amplification of reference gene primers within the assay. To quantify the absolute abundance of each unique TCRbeta CDR3 rearrangement, sequence reads were collapsed and filtered. For each sample, productive Simpson clonality was calculated as the square root of Simpson's diversity index across productive rearrangements. In TCRdb, the immuneACCESS table is reduced to in-frame sequences with V and J assigned. These tables do not hold every clone; where another copy was compared, an unresolved V gene accounts for under half, and the others remain unexplained. V and J calls and clone size come straight from that table; D and trimming were deduced from the DNA. For this sample the table gives about 170,000 clones, of which 75% to 90% were detected only once. The ten largest account for about 4.4% of the sample.

This entry comes from a study of blood T cell repertoires in COVID-19 (dated by TCRdb to the early 2020s). Context from the whole study: Samples from collaborators originated in the United States, Italy and Spain and spanned both the acute and convalescent phases of COVID-19. The prospective study material was composed of cDNA or gDNA derived from T cells, B-cell-depleted T cells, or PBMCs. The dataset comprised deeply sampled blood TCRbeta repertoires from subjects exposed to, actively infected with, or recovered from COVID-19. The repertoires were made available in a free public database intended to serve as a resource for research on the immune response to SARS-CoV-2. The samples were drawn from two sources: the first 160 participants of the ongoing ImmuneRACE study, and fewer than 1,500 subjects contributed by 6 global collaborators. Nearly every sample came with metadata listing a de-identified subject ID, COVID-19 status, age in years and sex. Where available, HLA class I and class II types were taken from metadata supplied by the sample provider and were not determined by assay-based typing.

Broader findings and caveats from the paper: How much clinical and demographic metadata was included differed by source and by participant, and the metadata was provided uncurated.

V sheds 0 bases and J sheds 7 bases, leaving 19 bases between their ends. As encoded in the germline V gene (reference sequence), CDR1 is GTSNPN while CDR2 is SVGIG. The CDR3 measures 17 amino acids from cysteine to phenylalanine. Solely the CDR3 DNA is kept, with 51 bases framed from the first base. The sequence links TRBV30 to TRBJ1-6, with TRBD1 as a weak D call on 5 bases. What was sequenced was PBMCs or T cells enriched from blood (not recorded which). The sequence was obtained from a woman in her fifties or sixties who had recovered from COVID-19. DNA sequence: TGTGCCTGGAGTGTACCCTGGGGGAGGGCTCGAAATTCACCCCTCCACTTT. The translation is CAWSVPWGRARNSPLHF.